These 8 T cell receptor beta chains were sequenced from one sample in a study of blood T cell repertoires in COVID-19 (dated by TCRdb to 2020 to 2022). The protocol used for the library was the immunoSEQ multiplex PCR assay. TCRdb retrieved this table from immuneACCESS and kept in-frame rearrangements only. Not all clones are present; in checked studies, unresolved V genes account for under half, and no reason is known for the remainder. A total of 150,000 or so clones appear in this sample, roughly 75% of them only once. About 6% of the sample is taken by the ten largest. The specimen was PBMCs or T cells enriched from blood (not recorded which). The receptors stem from a woman in her forties or fifties who had recovered from COVID-19.

V and J are TRBV11-2 and TRBJ2-3; D may be TRBD1 (5 bases). The CDR3 sequence is 17 residues long. Germline CDR1 is SGHAT and CDR2 is FQNNGV. Trimming took off 0 bases at V and 3 bases at J, with 16 bases between the two ends. This chain's CDR3 is CASSLDQWGDKTDTQYF. The DNA of the CDR3 is TGTGCCAGCAGCTTAGATCAGTGGGGCGACAAAACAGATACGCAGTATTTT.

The chain couples TRBV28 to TRBJ2-5, with D tentatively TRBD2 (6 bases). Trimming removed 5 bases from V and 2 bases from J, with 18 bases in between. The CDR3 consists of 16 residues. The V gene's germline CDR1 is MDHEN and CDR2 SYDVKM. CDR3 coding DNA: TGTGCCAGCAGTCCTACTCGACTAGAAGCACAAGAGACCCAGTACTTC. Amino acids: CASSPTRLEAQETQYF. Looking up the rest from reference TRBV28 and TRBJ2-5 gives the full variable domain: DVKVTQSSRYLVKRTGEKVFLECVQDMDHENMFWYRQDPGLGLRLIYFSYDVKMKEKGDIPEGYSVSREKKERFSLILESASTNQTSMYLCASSPTRLEAQETQYFGPGTRLLVL.

The chain combines TRBV11-2 with TRBJ2-7; 12 bases line up with TRBD2. The CDR3 totals 17 residues. Germline V lookup: CDR1 SGHAT, CDR2 FQNNGV. Trimming took 2 bases from V and 1 from J; bases not matched to a gene: 6. CDR3 sequence reads: CASSLNPLAGGSYEQYF. DNA of the CDR3: TGTGCCAGCAGCTTAAATCCGCTAGCGGGGGGGTCCTACGAGCAGTACTTC.

This chain connects TRBV19 to TRBJ2-3, with D perhaps TRBD2 (6 bases). Trimming stripped 3 bases from V and 0 bases from J, with 13 bases between. The germline gives CDR1 LNHDA, CDR2 SQIVND (reference sequence). This CDR3 is 16 amino acids long. The CDR3: CASSMRTTSSTDTQYF. DNA for the CDR3: TGTGCCAGTAGTATGCGGACTACCTCTAGCACAGATACGCAGTATTTT.

This rearrangement joins TRBV19 to TRBJ2-7; perhaps TRBD1 as D (6 bases). CDR3 length equals 15 residues. V gave up 5 bases and J gave up 0 bases, with 14 bases separating them. Germline-derived CDR1 and CDR2 are LNHDA and SQIVND (reference sequence). In nucleotides, the CDR3 is TGTGCCAGTAGTCGAGGAGCAGGGGCCTCCTACGAGCAGTACGTC. Translated, it gives CASSRGAGASYEQYV.

The chain is built from TRBV30 and TRBJ2-3; perhaps TRBD1 as D (6 bases). This CDR3 is built from 15 residues. V was shortened by 0 bases and J by 2 bases, with 12 bases between the two germline ends. CDR1 GTSNPN and CDR2 SVGIG come from the germline V gene (reference sequence). This CDR3 is CAWSVGDTITDTQYF. DNA for the CDR3: TGTGCCTGGAGTGTGGGGGACACCATCACAGATACGCAGTATTTT.

The V call is TRBV5-5, the J call TRBJ2-2, with 7 bases that match TRBD1. This CDR3 has 15 amino acids. V shed 0 bases, J shed 6 bases, and the junction held 5 bases outside the gene matches. CDR1 and CDR2 from the germline V gene are SGHKS and YYEKEE (reference sequence). The CDR3 bases are TGTGCCAGCAGCTTGGAGGGCAGGGGGTCCGGGGAGCTGTTTTTT. Its translation: CASSLEGRGSGELFF.

V is TRBV18 and J is TRBJ1-1; D is ambiguous. V gave up 5 bases and J gave up 8 bases, with 12 bases separating them. Germline CDR1 KGHSH, CDR2 LQKENI. The CDR3 loop spans 12 amino acids. The CDR3 loop is CASSSTGEEAFF. The CDR3 DNA sequence: TGTGCCAGCTCAAGCACGGGAGAGGAAGCTTTCTTT. The full variable domain, in which reference TRBV18 and TRBJ1-1 provide the parts outside the CDR3, is NAGVMQNPRHLVRRRGQEARLRCSPMKGHSHVYWYRQLPEEGLKFMVYLQKENIIDESGMPKERFSAEFPKEGPSILRIQQVVRGDSAAYFCASSSTGEEAFFGQGTRLTVV.